One T cell receptor (beta chain) is described in this entry. The data are from a study of blood T cell repertoires in COVID-19. The wider study: Collection of acute and convalescent COVID-19 samples took place in the United States, Italy and Spain. T cells, B-cell-depleted T cells, or PBMCs supplied cDNA or gDNA.

The repertoire was sequenced with immunoSEQ multiplex PCR; TCRdb's copy has only in-frame clones and lacks some. The sample yields 150,000 to 200,000 clones, over 80% seen once. CDR3 length equals 13 residues. CDR1 WSHSY and CDR2 SAAADI come from the germline V gene. V gave up 7 bases and J gave up 4 bases; unmatched junction bases: 3. The chain uses TRBV10-2 and TRBJ1-5; 8 bases line up with TRBD1. Sequenced sample: peripheral blood. The receptor's source is a woman aged 45-65 years with acute or convalescent COVID-19. The CDR3 sequence: CASTGQENQPQHF. CDR3 in DNA: TGCGCCAGCACGGGACAGGAGAATCAGCCCCAGCATTTT.